Listed below are T cell receptor beta chains from one sample, sequenced in a study of PD-1 blockade in mismatch repair-deficient tumors. Some clones are missing from TCRdb's copy, which holds only in-frame ones; the method was immunoSEQ multiplex PCR. The sample lists 90,000 to 120,000 clones; over 75% were seen once. Material: peripheral blood, obtained 36 weeks after starting pembrolizumab. These TCRs come from an adult with mismatch repair-deficient cancer. Each CDR3 is given with its conserved first and last residue. D genes are given only for firm matches. Clone size is shown for a subset of rows, as once, few, many or a class of expanded clone.

clone_size	v_call	j_call	d_call	cdr3_aa	cdr3_nt
.	TRBV30	TRBJ1-2	.	CASDGYGYTF	TGTGCCTCGGACGGCTATGGCTACACCTTC
once	TRBV29-1	TRBJ2-2	TRBD2	CSSRTSGSNTGELFF	TGCAGCTCTCGGACTAGCGGGAGTAACACCGGGGAGCTGTTTTTT
.	TRBV27	TRBJ1-1	.	CASSLQGATEAFF	TGTGCCAGCAGTTTACAGGGCGCCACTGAAGCTTTCTTT
.	TRBV12-1	TRBJ2-3	.	CASSFGLAGALFTDTQYF	TGTGCCAGCAGCTTTGGTCTAGCGGGAGCCCTCTTCACAGATACGCAGTATTTT
.	TRBV19	TRBJ2-3	.	CASSINTDTQYF	TGTGCCAGTAGTATTAACACAGATACGCAGTATTTT
.	TRBV10-3	TRBJ2-3	.	CAIRGDSQPPDTQYF	TGTGCCATCAGGGGGGACTCACAACCCCCAGATACGCAGTATTTT
once	TRBV14	TRBJ2-1	.	CASSQSLGWNEQFF	TGTGCCAGCAGCCAATCGCTGGGGTGGAATGAGCAGTTCTTC
once	TRBV10-3	TRBJ2-3	.	CAILDTLGTDTQYF	TGTGCCATCCTGGACACTTTAGGCACAGATACGCAGTATTTT
.	TRBV18	TRBJ2-7	TRBD2	CASSPRLAGVTRADEQYF	TGTGCCAGCTCACCACGACTAGCGGGAGTCACCAGGGCAGACGAGCAGTACTTC
.	TRBV25-1	TRBJ1-5	.	CASSESGFNQPQHF	TGTGCCAGCAGTGAATCTGGTTTTAATCAGCCCCAGCATTTT
.	TRBV5-6	TRBJ1-5	.	CASSSWGRSPQHF	TGTGCCAGCAGCTCCTGGGGACGGAGCCCCCAGCATTTT
.	TRBV27	TRBJ1-4	.	CASSFQSREKLFF	TGTGCCAGCAGTTTTCAGTCTCGAGAAAAACTGTTTTTT
.	TRBV4-1	TRBJ2-7	TRBD1	CASSQVWGQGNEQYF	TGCGCCAGCAGCCAAGTTTGGGGACAGGGGAACGAGCAGTACTTC
.	TRBV2	TRBJ2-1	.	CASSGSGNEQFF	TGTGCCAGCAGCGGGAGCGGTAATGAGCAGTTCTTC
.	TRBV4-1	TRBJ2-3	.	CASSQGGGQGPTDTQYF	TGCGCCAGCAGCCAAGGCGGGGGACAAGGTCCCACAGATACGCAGTATTTT
.	TRBV6-1	TRBJ2-7	.	CASSEPLTYRNYEQYF	TGTGCCAGCAGTGAACCGCTGACTTACCGTAACTACGAGCAGTACTTC
few	TRBV15	TRBJ1-5	.	CATSRARGQPQHF	TGTGCCACCAGCAGAGCGAGGGGTCAGCCCCAGCATTTT
.	TRBV7-3	TRBJ2-1	TRBD2	CASSLGGRAGNEQFF	TGTGCCAGCAGCTTAGGCGGGAGGGCCGGTAATGAGCAGTTCTTC
.	TRBV5-1	TRBJ1-3	TRBD1	CASSVNRGPGNTIYF	TGCGCCAGCAGCGTAAACAGGGGGCCTGGAAACACCATATATTTT
.	TRBV4-1	TRBJ1-2	.	CASSQAKAAGRGYTF	TGCGCCAGCAGCCAAGCAAAAGCGGCAGGGCGCGGCTACACCTTC
once	TRBV30	TRBJ2-3	.	CAWSKGGGPSDTQYF	TGTGCCTGGAGTAAAGGGGGAGGGCCCTCAGATACGCAGTATTTT
.	TRBV7-3	TRBJ1-1	.	CASSSRMNTEAFF	TGTGCCAGCAGCTCCAGAATGAACACTGAAGCTTTCTTT
.	TRBV6-5	TRBJ2-1	TRBD2	CASSWTSGAHNEQFF	TGTGCCAGCAGCTGGACTAGCGGGGCCCACAATGAGCAGTTCTTC
.	TRBV6-5	TRBJ2-1	TRBD2	CASSWGLGKYNEQFF	TGTGCCAGCAGTTGGGGACTAGGGAAGTACAATGAGCAGTTCTTC
.	TRBV30	TRBJ2-7	.	CAWRASSYEQYF	TGTGCCTGGAGGGCCAGCTCCTACGAGCAGTACTTC
few	TRBV6-5	TRBJ1-2	.	CASSYEENNYGYTF	TGTGCCAGCAGTTACGAAGAGAATAACTATGGCTACACCTTC
few	TRBV30	TRBJ2-7	TRBD1	CAWSRYRSLDRGDEQYF	TGTGCCTGGAGTCGTTACCGAAGCCTAGACAGGGGGGACGAGCAGTACTTC